Following are 21 T cell receptor beta chains from one sample sequenced in a study of identical twins. TCRdb reprocessed the 5' RACE reads via MiXCR and lists one record per CDR3 protein. The data hold approximately 600,000 distinct CDR3 sequences, with more than 9% observed a single time. These data were also filed under a second study, of yellow fever vaccine responses in identical twins.

Material for sequencing was PBMCs. These receptors all come from a woman between 18 and 30 years old in good health.

The table lists this clonotype with a few counts. This sequence joins TRBV20-1 and TRBJ1-5; 10 positions match TRBD1. The CDR3 sequence is 14 residues long. V shed 4 bases and J 4 bases; nucleotides not matched to a gene: 4. Germline CDR1 DFQATT, CDR2 SNEGSKA (reference sequence). CDR3 amino acids: CSATRDRGNQPQHF. The CDR3 DNA follows: TGCAGTGCTACTCGGGACAGGGGAAATCAGCCCCAGCATTTT.

This sequence joins TRBV6-1 and TRBJ2-2; possibly TRBD1 or TRBD2 for D (5 bases each). V was trimmed by 0 bases and J by 7 bases, leaving 9 bases between them. The germline V gene has CDR1 MNHNS and CDR2 SASEGT. The CDR3 covers 14 residues. Here the CDR3 DNA reads TGTGCCAGCAGTGAAGCGAGGGGTAACGGGGAGCTGTTTTTT. Its translation: CASSEARGNGELFF.

A few counts support this clonotype. The V and J genes are TRBV29-1 and TRBJ2-1; D call uncertain. The germline gives CDR1 SQVTM, CDR2 ANQGSEA. The CDR3 has 13 amino acids. With 4 bases removed from V and 5 bases from J, the gap between germline ends came to 12 bases. Here the CDR3 DNA reads TGCAGCGTTGCAGGATTGGAGAACAATGAGCAGTTCTTC. It translates to CSVAGLENNEQFF.

This clonotype was seen a handful of times. The chain is built from TRBV4-1 and TRBJ1-6; weak D call: TRBD1 (5 bases). Between the trimmed V and J ends, which lost 0 bases and 10 bases, there was a span of 7 bases. Germline V gene sequence: CDR1 MGHRA, CDR2 YSYEKL. The CDR3 covers 13 residues. The DNA of the CDR3 is TGCGCCAGCAGCCAAGATAGGGGCTCACCCCTCCACTTT. Its protein is CASSQDRGSPLHF.

This rearrangement joins TRBV2 to TRBJ2-7; 10 bases map to TRBD2. With V trimmed by 8 bases and J by 0 bases, 10 bases remained unmatched. This CDR3 spans 16 amino acids. Germline CDR1 and CDR2: SNHLY and FYNNEI. The CDR3 protein is CASGETGTSDSYEQYF. The CDR3 nucleotides read TGTGCCAGCGGGGAAACCGGGACTAGCGACTCCTACGAGCAGTACTTC.

This clonotype has a handful of counts. V gene TRBV10-3 combines with J gene TRBJ1-1, with D hard to call. This CDR3 is 13 amino acids long. The germline V gene has CDR1 ENHRY and CDR2 SYGVKD. Trimming took 8 bases from V and 1 from J, leaving 11 bases between them. The CDR3: CAIRGPTNTEAFF. The CDR3 coding sequence is TGTGCCATCCGAGGGCCCACGAACACTGAAGCTTTCTTT.

V and J are TRBV6-5 and TRBJ2-7, with 11 nucleotides matching TRBD1. CDR3 size: 15 residues. CDR1 is MNHEY and CDR2 is SVGAGI in the germline V gene. The J segment lost 4 bases and the V segment lost 2 bases, leaving 4 bases of the junction unmatched. CDR3 coding DNA: TGTGCCAGCAGTTACCGGGACAGGGGGTTTTACGAGCAGTACTTC. This gives the protein CASSYRDRGFYEQYF.

This clonotype was seen a handful of times. CDR3 sequence reads: CASTEDRHYEQYF. The CDR3 DNA reads as TGTGCCAGCACAGAGGACCGACACTACGAGCAGTACTTC. This chain uses TRBV2 with TRBJ2-7, with D hard to call. The CDR3 is 13 amino acids. Trimming left V 7 bases short and J 3 bases short, with 13 bases between. Per the germline V gene, CDR1 is SNHLY and CDR2 is FYNNEI. The whole variable domain, remainder taken from reference TRBV2 and TRBJ2-7, is EPEVTQTPSHQVTQMGQEVILRCVPISNHLYFYWYRQILGQKVEFLVSFYNNEISEKSEIFDDQFSVERPDGSNFTLKIRSTKLEDSAMYFCASTEDRHYEQYFGPGTRLTVT.

The rearrangement uses TRBV2 and TRBJ2-1; 7 bases are shared with TRBD2. The V gene's germline CDR1 is SNHLY and CDR2 FYNNEI. The CDR3 has 16 residues. V trimming: 4 bases; J trimming: 7 bases; junction bases outside the gene matches: 13. The CDR3 sequence is CASSAFRGSYGNEQFF. Written as DNA, the CDR3 is TGTGCCAGCAGTGCGTTCCGCGGGAGCTATGGGAATGAGCAGTTCTTC.

This chain uses TRBV6-1 with TRBJ1-1; perhaps TRBD1 as D (6 bases). The germline CDR1 and CDR2 sequences are MNHNS and SASEGT. V was pared by 6 bases and J by 5 bases, with 19 bases between. The CDR3 is made up of 15 amino acids. CDR3 DNA: TGTGCCAGCAGCACCCCCGGGACACTGGGGACTGAAGCTTTCTTT. It is translated as CASSTPGTLGTEAFF.

This clonotype came up a few times. This chain links TRBV19 with TRBJ2-1; possible D gene TRBD2, 5 bases. Trimming removed 10 bases at V and 8 bases at J, with 12 bases between. This CDR3 region has 11 residues. Germline CDR1 reads LNHDA; CDR2 reads SQIVND (reference sequence). The CDR3 spells CATHNGDEQFF. The CDR3 bases are TGTGCCACCCACAACGGGGATGAGCAGTTCTTC.

The V gene is TRBV5-1, the J gene TRBJ2-1; 8 bases agree with TRBD2. The junction had 7 bases not matched to a gene; V was cut back by 0 bases and J by 2 bases. Germline CDR1 is SGHRS and CDR2 is YFSETQ. The CDR3 spans 17 residues. CDR3 amino acids: CASSLAGGAGAYNEQFF. The CDR3 DNA is TGCGCCAGCAGCTTGGCGGGGGGAGCGGGAGCCTACAATGAGCAGTTCTTC.

This clonotype occurred a few times. CDR3 loop: CASSQVGTAAHYGYTF. CDR3 DNA sequence: TGCGCCAGCAGCCAAGTTGGGACAGCAGCCCACTATGGCTACACCTTC. V is TRBV4-1 and J is TRBJ1-2; 7 positions agree with TRBD1. Germline loops: CDR1 MGHRA, CDR2 YSYEKL. This CDR3 comprises 16 residues. J was trimmed by 3 bases and V by 1 base; bases with no gene match: 8.

This clonotype appeared a few times. This sequence joins TRBV28 and TRBJ2-3; TRBD1 matches 7 bases. J gave up 9 bases and V 6 bases, and 6 bases lay outside the gene matches. Per the germline V gene, CDR1 is MDHEN and CDR2 is SYDVKM. The CDR3 spans 12 residues. CDR3 region: CASSIRGQTQYF. The DNA for the CDR3 is TGTGCCAGCAGCATCAGGGGACAGACGCAGTATTTT. Full variable domain (missing parts from reference TRBV28 and TRBJ2-3): DVKVTQSSRYLVKRTGEKVFLECVQDMDHENMFWYRQDPGLGLRLIYFSYDVKMKEKGDIPEGYSVSREKKERFSLILESASTNQTSMYLCASSIRGQTQYFGPGTRLTVL.

In its sample, this clonotype was seen many times. The chain uses TRBV5-1 and TRBJ2-3, with 8 bases lining up with TRBD1. V lost 0 bases to trimming and J lost 0 bases; unmatched junction nucleotides: 3. There are 16 residues in the CDR3. Germline-derived CDR1 and CDR2 are SGHRS and YFSETQ. The CDR3, as DNA: TGCGCCAGCAGCTTGGCAGGGACAGGTAGCACAGATACGCAGTATTTT. It is translated as CASSLAGTGSTDTQYF. The complete variable domain, with remaining parts taken from reference TRBV5-1 and TRBJ2-3, reads KAGVTQTPRYLIKTRGQQVTLSCSPISGHRSVSWYQQTPGQGLQFLFEYFSETQRNKGNFPGRFSGRQFSNSRSEMNVSTLELGDSALYLCASSLAGTGSTDTQYFGPGTRLTVL.

This clonotype was recorded a few times. The J gene is TRBJ2-7, the V gene TRBV15; tentatively, D is TRBD2 (6 bases). The CDR3 is made up of 14 amino acids. Trimming stripped 3 bases from V and 5 bases from J, with 14 bases between. The germline V gene has CDR1 LNHNV and CDR2 YYDKDF (reference sequence). The CDR3 loop is CATSSDGTGDEQYF. In nucleotides, the CDR3 is TGTGCCACCAGCAGTGATGGGACGGGAGACGAGCAGTACTTC.

This clonotype occurred a few times. The chain joins TRBV4-1 to TRBJ2-7; D call uncertain. Germline-derived CDR1 and CDR2 are MGHRA and YSYEKL. This CDR3 comprises 15 residues. With 1 base removed from V and 3 bases from J, the gap between germline ends came to 13 bases. The CDR3 loop reads CASSQVTSTLYEQYF. The CDR3 coding sequence is TGCGCCAGCAGCCAAGTTACGAGTACCCTCTACGAGCAGTACTTC.

This chain joins TRBV6-1 and TRBJ1-1; 7 bases align to TRBD1. There are 14 residues in the CDR3. Germline V gene sequence: CDR1 MNHNS, CDR2 SASEGT. V was pared by 6 bases and J by 4 bases, with 8 bases of the junction left unmatched. DNA of the CDR3: TGTGCCAGCAGCCCCCTGACAGGGAGCACTGAAGCTTTCTTT. The encoded protein is CASSPLTGSTEAFF.

J is TRBJ2-7 and V is TRBV6-1; unclear D gene. Germline lookup yields CDR1 MNHNS and CDR2 SASEGT. The CDR3 spans 14 residues. The CDR3 sequence is CASVRAPGSYEQYF. The CDR3 DNA sequence: TGTGCTTCGGTTAGGGCCCCGGGCTCCTACGAGCAGTACTTC.

Many counts were recorded for this clonotype. This rearrangement joins TRBV5-1 to TRBJ2-1; D may be TRBD1 (6 bases). Per germline, CDR1 SGHRS and CDR2 YFSETQ. Trimming removed 5 bases at V and 6 bases at J, with 12 bases between. The CDR3 is made up of 13 amino acids. For the CDR3, the DNA is TGCGCCAGCAGAAATCCCAGGGGCAATGAGCAGTTCTTC. It encodes CASRNPRGNEQFF.

The chain combines TRBV6-2 or TRBV6-3 with TRBJ2-7, with 7 bases identical to TRBD1. The CDR3 is made up of 15 amino acids. CDR1 is MNHEY and CDR2 is SVGEGT in the germline V gene. Unmatched junction bases numbered 4, after V lost 2 bases and J lost 0 bases. The CDR3 region is CASSYIRDSSYEQYF. The CDR3 DNA follows: TGTGCCAGCAGTTACATCCGGGACAGCTCCTACGAGCAGTACTTC.